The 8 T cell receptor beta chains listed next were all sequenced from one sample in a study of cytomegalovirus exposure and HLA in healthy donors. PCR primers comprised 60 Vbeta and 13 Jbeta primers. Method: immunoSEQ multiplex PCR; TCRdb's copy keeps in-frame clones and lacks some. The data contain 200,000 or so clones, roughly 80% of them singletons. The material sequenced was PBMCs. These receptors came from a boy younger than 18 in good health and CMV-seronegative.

For the CDR3, the DNA is TGTGCCAGCAGTTCCTCCGGGACAGGGAACAATGAGCAGTTCTTC. Residues: CASSSSGTGNNEQFF. The rearrangement uses TRBV27 and TRBJ2-1, with TRBD1 identical over 9 bases. Trimming cost V 4 bases and J 5 bases; bases outside gene matches: 6. CDR3 length: 15 amino acids. The germline CDR1 and CDR2 sequences are MNHEY and SMNVEV (reference sequence).

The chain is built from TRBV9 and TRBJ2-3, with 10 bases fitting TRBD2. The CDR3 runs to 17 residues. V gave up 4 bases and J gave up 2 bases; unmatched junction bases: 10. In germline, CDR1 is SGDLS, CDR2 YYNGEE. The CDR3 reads CASSPRTSGDNTDTQYF. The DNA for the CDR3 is TGTGCCAGCAGCCCACGAACTAGCGGGGACAACACAGATACGCAGTATTTT.

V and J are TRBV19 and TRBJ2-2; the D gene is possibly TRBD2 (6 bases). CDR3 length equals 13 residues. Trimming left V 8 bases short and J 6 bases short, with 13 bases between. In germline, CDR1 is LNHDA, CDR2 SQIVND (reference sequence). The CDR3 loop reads CASPGGESGELFF. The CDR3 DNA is TGTGCCAGTCCAGGAGGGGAGTCCGGGGAGCTGTTTTTT.

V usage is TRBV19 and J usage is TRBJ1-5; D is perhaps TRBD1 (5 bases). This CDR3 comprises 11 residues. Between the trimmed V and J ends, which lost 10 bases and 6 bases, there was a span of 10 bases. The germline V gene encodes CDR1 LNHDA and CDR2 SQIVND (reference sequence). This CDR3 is CAIQGGQPQHF. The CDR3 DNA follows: TGTGCCATTCAGGGAGGTCAGCCCCAGCATTTT.

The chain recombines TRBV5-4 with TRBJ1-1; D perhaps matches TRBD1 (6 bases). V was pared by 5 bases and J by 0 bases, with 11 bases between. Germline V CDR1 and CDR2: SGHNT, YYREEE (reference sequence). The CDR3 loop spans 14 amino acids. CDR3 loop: CASSPGTLNTEAFF. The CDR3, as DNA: TGTGCCAGCAGTCCCGGGACACTGAACACTGAAGCTTTCTTT.

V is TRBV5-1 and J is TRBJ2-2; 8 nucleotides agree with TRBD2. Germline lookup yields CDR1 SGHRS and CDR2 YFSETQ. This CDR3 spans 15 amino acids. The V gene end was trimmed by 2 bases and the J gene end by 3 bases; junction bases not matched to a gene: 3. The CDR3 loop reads CASSFSGGYTGELFF. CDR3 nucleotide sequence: TGCGCCAGCAGCTTCAGCGGGGGTTACACCGGGGAGCTGTTTTTT.

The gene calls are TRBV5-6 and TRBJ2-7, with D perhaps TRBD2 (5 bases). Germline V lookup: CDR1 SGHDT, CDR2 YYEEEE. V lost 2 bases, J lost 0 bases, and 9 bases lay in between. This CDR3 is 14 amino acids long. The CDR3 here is CASSFRRASYEQYF. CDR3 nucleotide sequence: TGTGCCAGCAGCTTTCGGCGGGCCTCCTACGAGCAGTACTTC.

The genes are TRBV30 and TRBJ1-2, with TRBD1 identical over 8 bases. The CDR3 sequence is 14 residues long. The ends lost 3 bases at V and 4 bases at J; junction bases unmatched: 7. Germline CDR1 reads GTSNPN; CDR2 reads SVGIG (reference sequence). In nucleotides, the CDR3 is TGTGCCTGGAGAGAACAGGGGGTCGCCTATGGCTACACCTTC. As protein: CAWREQGVAYGYTF.